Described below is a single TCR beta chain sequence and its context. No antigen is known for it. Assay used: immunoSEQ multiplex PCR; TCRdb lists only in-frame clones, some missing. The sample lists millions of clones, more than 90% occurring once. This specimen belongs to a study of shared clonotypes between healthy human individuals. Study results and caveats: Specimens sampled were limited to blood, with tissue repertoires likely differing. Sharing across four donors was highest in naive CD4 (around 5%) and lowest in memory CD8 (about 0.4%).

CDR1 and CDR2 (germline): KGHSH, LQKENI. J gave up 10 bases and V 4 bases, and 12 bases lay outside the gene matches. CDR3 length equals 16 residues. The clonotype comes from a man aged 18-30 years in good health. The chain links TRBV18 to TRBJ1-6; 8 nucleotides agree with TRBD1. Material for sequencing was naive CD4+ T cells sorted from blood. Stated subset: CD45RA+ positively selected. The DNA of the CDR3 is TGTGCCAGCTCACTACGTGGACAGGGTAGTGAATCACCCCTCCACTTT. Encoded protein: CASSLRGQGSESPLHF.